One TCR beta chain is described in this entry. Antigen unknown. This sample is drawn from a study of T cells expressing NK-cell markers. Study overall: Seven of the eight sequenced donors were classified as HCMV-seropositive, and one was classified as seronegative.

TCRdb reprocessed the 5' RACE reads and reports one entry per CDR3 protein, with no DNA. In all, the sample yields roughly 420,000 distinct CDR3 sequences. Whole-study findings and limits: NKG2C+ dominant clonotype frequencies in a handful of donors were roughly 1.0-7.5% of CD8+ T cells. Expanded clones of NKG2C+ T cells had an unclear HCMV specificity. The CD3+CD56-NKG2C+ fraction of several donors was also led by these clonotypes.

Germline CDR1 LNHDA, CDR2 SQIVND (reference sequence). This CDR3 spans 13 amino acids. The sequencing sample was made of blood T cells: a sorted CD56 or NKG2C T cell subset, CD4+ or CD8+ T cells, or bulk PBMC T cells (not recorded which). The receptor was derived from a woman aged 18 to 69 in good health. This sequence joins TRBV19 and TRBJ2-7; the D call from TCRdb, TRBD1, cannot be confirmed without DNA. CDR3 region: CASSTAPNYEQYF.